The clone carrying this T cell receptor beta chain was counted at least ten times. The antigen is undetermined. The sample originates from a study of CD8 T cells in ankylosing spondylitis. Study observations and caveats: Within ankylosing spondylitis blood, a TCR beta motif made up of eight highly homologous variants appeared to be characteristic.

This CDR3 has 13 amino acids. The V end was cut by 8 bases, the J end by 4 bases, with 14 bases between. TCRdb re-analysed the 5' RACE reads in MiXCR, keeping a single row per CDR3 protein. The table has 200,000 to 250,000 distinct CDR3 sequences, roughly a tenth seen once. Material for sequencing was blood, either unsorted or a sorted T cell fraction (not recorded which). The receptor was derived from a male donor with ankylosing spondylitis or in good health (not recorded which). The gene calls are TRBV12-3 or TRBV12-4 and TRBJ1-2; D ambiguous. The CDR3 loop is CASAPPMSYGYTF. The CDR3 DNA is TGTGCCAGCGCGCCCCCGATGAGCTATGGCTACACCTTC.